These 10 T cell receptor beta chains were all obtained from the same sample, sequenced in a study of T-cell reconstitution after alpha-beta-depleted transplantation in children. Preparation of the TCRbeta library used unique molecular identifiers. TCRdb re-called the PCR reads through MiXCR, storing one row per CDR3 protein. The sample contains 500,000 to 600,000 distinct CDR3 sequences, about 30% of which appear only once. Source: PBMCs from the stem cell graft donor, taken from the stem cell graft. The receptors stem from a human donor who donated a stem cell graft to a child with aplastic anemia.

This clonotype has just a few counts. The CDR3 loop reads CASSTGTGAYEQYF. CDR3 in DNA: TGTGCCAGCAGTACCGGGACAGGGGCCTACGAGCAGTACTTC. The rearrangement joins TRBV6-2 or TRBV6-3 to TRBJ2-7; 10 bases match TRBD1. The CDR3 totals 14 residues. Germline CDR1 and CDR2: MNHEY and SVGEGT. Unmatched junction bases numbered 3, after V lost 5 bases and J lost 2 bases.

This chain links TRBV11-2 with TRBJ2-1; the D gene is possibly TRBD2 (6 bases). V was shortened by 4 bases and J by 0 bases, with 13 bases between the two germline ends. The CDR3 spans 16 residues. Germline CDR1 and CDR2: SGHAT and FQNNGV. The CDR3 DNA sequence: TGTGCCAGCAGCTCATTAGCGGAGGCCTCCTACAATGAGCAGTTCTTC. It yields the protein CASSSLAEASYNEQFF.

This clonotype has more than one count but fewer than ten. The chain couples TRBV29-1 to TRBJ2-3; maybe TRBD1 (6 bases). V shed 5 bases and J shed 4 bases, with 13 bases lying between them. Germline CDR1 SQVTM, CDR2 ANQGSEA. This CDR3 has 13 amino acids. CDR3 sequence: CSVLGAGPDTQYF. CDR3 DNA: TGCAGCGTTTTGGGGGCGGGCCCAGATACGCAGTATTTT.

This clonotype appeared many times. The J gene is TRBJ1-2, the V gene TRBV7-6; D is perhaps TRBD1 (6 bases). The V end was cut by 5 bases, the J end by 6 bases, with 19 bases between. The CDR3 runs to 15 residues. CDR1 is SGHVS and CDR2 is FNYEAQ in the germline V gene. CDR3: CASSPPGSQGHGYTF. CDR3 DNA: TGTGCCAGCAGCCCCCCCGGATCACAGGGACATGGCTACACCTTC.

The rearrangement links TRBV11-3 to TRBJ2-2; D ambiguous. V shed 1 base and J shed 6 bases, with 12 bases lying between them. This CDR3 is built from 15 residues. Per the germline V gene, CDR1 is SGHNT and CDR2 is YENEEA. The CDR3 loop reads CASSLVLSGAGELFF. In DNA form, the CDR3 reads TGTGCCAGCAGCTTAGTCCTGTCCGGAGCCGGGGAGCTGTTTTTT.

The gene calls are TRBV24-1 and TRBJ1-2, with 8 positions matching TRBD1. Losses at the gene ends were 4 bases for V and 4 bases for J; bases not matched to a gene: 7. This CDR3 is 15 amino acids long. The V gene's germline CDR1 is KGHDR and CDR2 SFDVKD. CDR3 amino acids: CATSDQGARGYGYTF. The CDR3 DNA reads TGTGCCACCAGTGACCAGGGGGCTCGGGGCTATGGCTACACCTTC.

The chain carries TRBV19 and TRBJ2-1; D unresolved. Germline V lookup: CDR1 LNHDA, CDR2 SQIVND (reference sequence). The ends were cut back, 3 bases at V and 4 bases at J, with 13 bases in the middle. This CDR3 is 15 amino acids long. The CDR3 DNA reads TGTGCCAGTAGTATTAGGGTAGACCCTTACAATGAGCAGTTCTTC. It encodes CASSIRVDPYNEQFF.

The CDR3 protein is CASRGQGPYEQYF. CDR3 sequence (DNA): TGTGCCAGCAGGGGACAGGGGCCCTACGAGCAGTACTTC. This rearrangement joins TRBV6-1 to TRBJ2-7; 10 bases line up with TRBD1. The CDR3 covers 13 residues. The V gene's germline CDR1 is MNHNS and CDR2 SASEGT. V gave up 6 bases and J gave up 2 bases; unmatched junction bases: 1.

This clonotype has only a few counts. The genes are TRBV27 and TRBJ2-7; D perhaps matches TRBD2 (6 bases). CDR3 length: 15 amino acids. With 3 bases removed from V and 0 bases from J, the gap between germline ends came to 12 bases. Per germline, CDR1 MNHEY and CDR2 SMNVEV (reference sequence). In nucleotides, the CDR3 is TGTGCCAGCAGTTTGCGGGGTGCCCCCTCCTACGAGCAGTACTTC. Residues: CASSLRGAPSYEQYF.

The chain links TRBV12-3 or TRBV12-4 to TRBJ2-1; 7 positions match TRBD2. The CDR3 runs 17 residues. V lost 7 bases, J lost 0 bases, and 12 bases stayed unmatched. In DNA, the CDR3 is TGTGCCAGCATCGCTAGGCCGCTAGCGGCCTCCTACAATGAGCAGTTCTTC. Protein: CASIARPLAASYNEQFF.